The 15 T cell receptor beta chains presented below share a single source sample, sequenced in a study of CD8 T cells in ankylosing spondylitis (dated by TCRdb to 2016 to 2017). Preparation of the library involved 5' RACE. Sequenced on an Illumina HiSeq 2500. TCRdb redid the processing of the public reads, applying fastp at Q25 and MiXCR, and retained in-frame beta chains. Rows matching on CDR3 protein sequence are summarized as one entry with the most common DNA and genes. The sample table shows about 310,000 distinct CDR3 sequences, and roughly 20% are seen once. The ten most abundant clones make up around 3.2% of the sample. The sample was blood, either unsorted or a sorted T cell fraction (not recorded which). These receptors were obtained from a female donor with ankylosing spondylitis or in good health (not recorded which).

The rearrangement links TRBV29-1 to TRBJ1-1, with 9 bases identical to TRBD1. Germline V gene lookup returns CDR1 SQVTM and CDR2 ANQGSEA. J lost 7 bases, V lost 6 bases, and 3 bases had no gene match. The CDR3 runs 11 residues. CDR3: CSVGTGFEAFF. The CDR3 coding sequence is TGCAGCGTCGGGACAGGGTTTGAAGCTTTCTTT.

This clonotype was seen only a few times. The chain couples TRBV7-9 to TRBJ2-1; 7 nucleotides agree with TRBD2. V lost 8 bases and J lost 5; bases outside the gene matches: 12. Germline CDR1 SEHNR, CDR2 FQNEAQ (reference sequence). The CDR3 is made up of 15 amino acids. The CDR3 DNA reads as TGTGCCAGCGGGGAAAAGGGAGGGGCCAACAATGAGCAGTTCTTC. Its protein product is CASGEKGGANNEQFF.

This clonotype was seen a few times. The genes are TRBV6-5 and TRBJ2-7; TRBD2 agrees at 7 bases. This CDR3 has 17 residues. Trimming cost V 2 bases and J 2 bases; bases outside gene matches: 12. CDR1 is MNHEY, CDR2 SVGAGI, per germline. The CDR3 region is CASSYEVGAGAPYEQYF. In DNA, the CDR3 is TGTGCCAGCAGTTACGAAGTTGGGGCGGGAGCACCCTACGAGCAGTACTTC.

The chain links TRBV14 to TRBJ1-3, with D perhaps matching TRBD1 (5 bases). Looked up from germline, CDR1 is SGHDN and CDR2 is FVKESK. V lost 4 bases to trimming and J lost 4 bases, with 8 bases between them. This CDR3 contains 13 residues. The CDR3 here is CASSPRAGNTIYF. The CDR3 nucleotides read TGTGCCAGCAGCCCCAGGGCCGGAAACACCATATATTTT.

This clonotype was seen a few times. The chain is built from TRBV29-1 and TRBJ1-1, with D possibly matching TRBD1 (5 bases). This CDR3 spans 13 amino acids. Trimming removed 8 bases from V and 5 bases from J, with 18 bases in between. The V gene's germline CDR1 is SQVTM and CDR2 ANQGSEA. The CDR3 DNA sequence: TGCAGCCCACTGGACCTAAAGGGGACTGAAGCTTTCTTT. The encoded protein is CSPLDLKGTEAFF. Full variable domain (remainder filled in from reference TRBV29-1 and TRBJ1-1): SAVISQKPSRDICQRGTSLTIQCQVDSQVTMMFWYRQQPGQSLTLIATANQGSEATYESGFVIDKFPISRPNLTFSTLTVSNMSPEDSSIYLCSPLDLKGTEAFFGQGTRLTVV.

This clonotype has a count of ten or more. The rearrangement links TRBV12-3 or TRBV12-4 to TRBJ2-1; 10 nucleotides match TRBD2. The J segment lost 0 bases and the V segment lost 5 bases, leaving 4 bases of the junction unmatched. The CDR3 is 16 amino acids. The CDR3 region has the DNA TGTGCCAGCAGTCCTAGCGGGGGAAGCTCCTACAATGAGCAGTTCTTC. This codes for CASSPSGGSSYNEQFF.

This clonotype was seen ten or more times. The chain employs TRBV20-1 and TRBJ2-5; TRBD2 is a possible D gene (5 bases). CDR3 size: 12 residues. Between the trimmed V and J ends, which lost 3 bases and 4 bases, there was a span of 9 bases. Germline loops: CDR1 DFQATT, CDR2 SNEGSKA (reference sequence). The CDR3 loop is CSASQRRETQYF. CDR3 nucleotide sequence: TGCAGTGCTAGCCAGCGGCGAGAGACCCAGTACTTC.

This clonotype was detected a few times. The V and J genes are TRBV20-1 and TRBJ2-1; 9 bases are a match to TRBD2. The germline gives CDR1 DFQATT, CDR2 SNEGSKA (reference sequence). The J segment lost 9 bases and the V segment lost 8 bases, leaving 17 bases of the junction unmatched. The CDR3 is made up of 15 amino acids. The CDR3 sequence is CSPSMGGGRGIEQFF. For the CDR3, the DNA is TGCAGTCCTTCGATGGGTGGCGGGAGGGGAATTGAGCAGTTCTTC.

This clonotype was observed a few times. The CDR3 bases are TGTGCCAGCAGTTACGACCTAGCTAACTATGGCTACACCTTC. It is translated as CASSYDLANYGYTF. This chain links TRBV6-5 with TRBJ1-2; D not resolved. This CDR3 is 14 amino acids long. The V gene's germline CDR1 is MNHEY and CDR2 SVGAGI. Trimming took 2 bases from V and 0 from J, leaving 7 bases between them.

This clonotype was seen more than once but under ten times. The DNA for the CDR3 is TGTGCCAGCAGCCGACAGCCCTCCTACGAGCAGTACTTC. Translating gives CASSRQPSYEQYF. The chain links TRBV6-1 to TRBJ2-7; D is perhaps TRBD1 (5 bases). Germline CDR1 reads MNHNS; CDR2 reads SASEGT. The CDR3 is made up of 13 amino acids. Trimming cost V 6 bases and J 0 bases, with 9 bases left between them.

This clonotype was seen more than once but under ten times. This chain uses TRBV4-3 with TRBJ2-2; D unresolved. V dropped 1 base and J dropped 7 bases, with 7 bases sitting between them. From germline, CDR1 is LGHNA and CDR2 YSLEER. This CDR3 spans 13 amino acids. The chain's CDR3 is CASSQGSSGELFF. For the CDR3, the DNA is TGCGCCAGCAGCCAAGGCTCCAGCGGGGAGCTGTTTTTT.

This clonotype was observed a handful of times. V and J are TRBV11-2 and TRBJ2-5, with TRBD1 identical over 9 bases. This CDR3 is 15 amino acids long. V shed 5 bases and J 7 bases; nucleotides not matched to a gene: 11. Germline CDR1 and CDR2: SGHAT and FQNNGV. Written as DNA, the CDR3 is TGTGCCAGCAGCACGGACAGGGGACTGCTGGGGACCCAGTACTTC. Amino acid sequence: CASSTDRGLLGTQYF.

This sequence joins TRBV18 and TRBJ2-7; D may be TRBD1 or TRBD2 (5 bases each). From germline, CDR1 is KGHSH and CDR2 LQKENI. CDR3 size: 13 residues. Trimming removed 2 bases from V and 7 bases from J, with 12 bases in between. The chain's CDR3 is CASSPGDRREQYF. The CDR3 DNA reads TGTGCCAGCTCACCAGGGGACCGACGGGAGCAGTACTTC.

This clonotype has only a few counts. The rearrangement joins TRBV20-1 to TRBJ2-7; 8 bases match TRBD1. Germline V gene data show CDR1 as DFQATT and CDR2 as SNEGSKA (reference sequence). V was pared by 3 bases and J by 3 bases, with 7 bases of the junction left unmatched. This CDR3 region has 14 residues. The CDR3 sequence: CSARERTGHYEQYF. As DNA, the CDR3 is TGCAGTGCTAGGGAAAGGACAGGGCACTACGAGCAGTACTTC.

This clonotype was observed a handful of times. Written as DNA, the CDR3 is TGCAGTGCTAGAAAAAGCCTTTCCCAAGAGACCCAGTACTTC. This codes for CSARKSLSQETQYF. The rearrangement uses TRBV20-1 and TRBJ2-5; D is unclear. This CDR3 is built from 14 residues. Trimming shortened V by 2 bases and J by 1 base, and 11 bases separated the two germline ends. Looked up from germline, CDR1 is DFQATT and CDR2 is SNEGSKA (reference sequence).